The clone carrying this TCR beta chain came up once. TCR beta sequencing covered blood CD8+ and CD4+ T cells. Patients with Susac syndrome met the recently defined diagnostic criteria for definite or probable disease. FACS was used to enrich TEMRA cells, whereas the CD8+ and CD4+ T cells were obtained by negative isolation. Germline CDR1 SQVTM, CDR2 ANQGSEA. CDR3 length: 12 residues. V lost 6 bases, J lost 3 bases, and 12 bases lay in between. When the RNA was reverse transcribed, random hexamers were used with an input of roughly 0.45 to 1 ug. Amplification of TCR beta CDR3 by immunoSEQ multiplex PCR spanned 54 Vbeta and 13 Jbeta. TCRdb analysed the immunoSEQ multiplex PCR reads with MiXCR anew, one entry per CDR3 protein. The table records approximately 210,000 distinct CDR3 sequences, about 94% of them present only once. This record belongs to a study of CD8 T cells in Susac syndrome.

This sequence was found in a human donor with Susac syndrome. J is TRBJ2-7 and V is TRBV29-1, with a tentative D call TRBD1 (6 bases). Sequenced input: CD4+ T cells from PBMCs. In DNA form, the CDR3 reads TGCAGCGTCAGGGACACCTTCTACGAGCAGTACTTC. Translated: CSVRDTFYEQYF.